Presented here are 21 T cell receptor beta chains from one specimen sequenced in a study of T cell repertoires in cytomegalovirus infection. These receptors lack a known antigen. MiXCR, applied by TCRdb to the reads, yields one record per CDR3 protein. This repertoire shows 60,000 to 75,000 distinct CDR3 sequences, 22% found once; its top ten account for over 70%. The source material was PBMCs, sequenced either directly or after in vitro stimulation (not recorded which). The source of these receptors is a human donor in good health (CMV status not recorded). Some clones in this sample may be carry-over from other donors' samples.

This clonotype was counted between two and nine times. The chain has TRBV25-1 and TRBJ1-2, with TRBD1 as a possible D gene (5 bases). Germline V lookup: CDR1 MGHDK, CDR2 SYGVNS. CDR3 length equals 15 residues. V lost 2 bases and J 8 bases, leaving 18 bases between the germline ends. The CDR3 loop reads CASSEPSAGGLGYTF. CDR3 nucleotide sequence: TGTGCCAGCAGTGAACCCTCCGCCGGGGGGTTAGGCTACACCTTC.

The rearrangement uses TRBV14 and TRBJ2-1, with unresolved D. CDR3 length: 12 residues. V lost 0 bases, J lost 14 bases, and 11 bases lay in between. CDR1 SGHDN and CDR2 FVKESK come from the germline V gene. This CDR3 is CASSQDRLVEFF. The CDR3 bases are TGTGCCAGCAGCCAAGATAGGCTAGTAGAGTTCTTC.

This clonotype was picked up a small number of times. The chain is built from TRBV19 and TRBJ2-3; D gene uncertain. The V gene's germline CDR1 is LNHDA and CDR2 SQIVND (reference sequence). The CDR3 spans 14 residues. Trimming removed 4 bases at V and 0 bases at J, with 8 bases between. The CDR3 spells CASSTMGSTDTQYF. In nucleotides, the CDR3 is TGTGCCAGTAGTACCATGGGGAGCACAGATACGCAGTATTTT.

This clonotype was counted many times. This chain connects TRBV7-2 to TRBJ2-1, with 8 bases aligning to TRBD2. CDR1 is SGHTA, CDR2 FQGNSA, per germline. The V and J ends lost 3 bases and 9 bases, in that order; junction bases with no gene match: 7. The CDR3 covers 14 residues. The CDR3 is CASSLEPLAGEQFF. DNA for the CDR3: TGTGCCAGCAGCTTGGAACCCCTAGCGGGTGAGCAGTTCTTC.

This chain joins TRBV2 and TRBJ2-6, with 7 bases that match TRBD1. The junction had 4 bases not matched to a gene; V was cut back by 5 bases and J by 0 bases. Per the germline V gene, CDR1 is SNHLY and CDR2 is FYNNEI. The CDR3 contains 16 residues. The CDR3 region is CASSRDSPSGANVLTF. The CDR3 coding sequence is TGTGCCAGCAGTCGGGACAGCCCCTCTGGGGCCAACGTCCTGACTTTC.

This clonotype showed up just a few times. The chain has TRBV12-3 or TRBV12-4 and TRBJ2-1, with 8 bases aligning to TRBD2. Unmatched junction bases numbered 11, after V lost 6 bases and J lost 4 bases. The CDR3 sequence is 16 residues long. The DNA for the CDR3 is TGTGCCAGCAGCCCCCACCGGGGGGGGATTTACAATGAGCAGTTCTTC. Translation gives CASSPHRGGIYNEQFF.

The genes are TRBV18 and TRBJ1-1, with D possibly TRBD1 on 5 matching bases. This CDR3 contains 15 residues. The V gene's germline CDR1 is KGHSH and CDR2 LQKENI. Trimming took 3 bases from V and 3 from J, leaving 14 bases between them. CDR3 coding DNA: TGTGCCAGCTCACCTCACGGGACCCATGACACTGAAGCTTTCTTT. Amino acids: CASSPHGTHDTEAFF.

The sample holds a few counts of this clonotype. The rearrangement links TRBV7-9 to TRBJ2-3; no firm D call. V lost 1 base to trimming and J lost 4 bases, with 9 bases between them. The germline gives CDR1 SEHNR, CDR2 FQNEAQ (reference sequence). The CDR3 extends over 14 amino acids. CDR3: CASSLVPLADTQYF. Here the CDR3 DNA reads TGTGCCAGCAGCTTAGTCCCACTCGCAGATACGCAGTATTTT.

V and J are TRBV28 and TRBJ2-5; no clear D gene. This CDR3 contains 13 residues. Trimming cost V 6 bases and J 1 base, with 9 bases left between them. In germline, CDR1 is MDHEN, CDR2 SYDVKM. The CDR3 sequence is CASRVTGQETQYF. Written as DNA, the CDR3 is TGTGCCAGCAGAGTAACGGGCCAAGAGACCCAGTACTTC.

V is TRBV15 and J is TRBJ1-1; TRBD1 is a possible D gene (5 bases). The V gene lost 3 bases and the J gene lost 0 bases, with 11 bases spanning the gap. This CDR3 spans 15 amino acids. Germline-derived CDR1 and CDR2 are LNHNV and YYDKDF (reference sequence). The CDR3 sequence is CATSRAGRLNTEAFF. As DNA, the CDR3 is TGTGCCACCAGCAGGGCGGGACGGCTGAACACTGAAGCTTTCTTT.

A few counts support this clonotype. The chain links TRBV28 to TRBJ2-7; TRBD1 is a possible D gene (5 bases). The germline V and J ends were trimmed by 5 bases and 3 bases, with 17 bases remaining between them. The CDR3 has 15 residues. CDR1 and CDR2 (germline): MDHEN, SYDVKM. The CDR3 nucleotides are TGTGCCAGCAGTCCGCCCCGACAGTATTTCTACGAGCAGTACTTC. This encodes CASSPPRQYFYEQYF.

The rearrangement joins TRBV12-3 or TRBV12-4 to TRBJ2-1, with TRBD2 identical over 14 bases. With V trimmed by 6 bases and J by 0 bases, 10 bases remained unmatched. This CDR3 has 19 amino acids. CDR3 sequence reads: CASRRGTSGSISSYNEQFF. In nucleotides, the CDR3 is TGTGCCAGCAGGCGAGGGACTAGCGGGAGTATTAGCTCCTACAATGAGCAGTTCTTC.

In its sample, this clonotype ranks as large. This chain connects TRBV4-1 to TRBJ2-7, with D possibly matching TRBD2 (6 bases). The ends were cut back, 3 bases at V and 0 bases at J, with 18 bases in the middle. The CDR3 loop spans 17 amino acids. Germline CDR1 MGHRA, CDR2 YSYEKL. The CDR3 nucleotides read TGCGCCAGCAGCCATAGCGCTTTGGGGGGAGCCTCCTACGAGCAGTACTTC. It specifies CASSHSALGGASYEQYF.

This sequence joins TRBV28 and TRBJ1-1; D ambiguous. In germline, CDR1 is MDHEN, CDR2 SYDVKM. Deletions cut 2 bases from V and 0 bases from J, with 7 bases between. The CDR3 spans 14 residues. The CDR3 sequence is CASSLNLVNTEAFF. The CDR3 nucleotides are TGTGCCAGCAGTTTAAATCTTGTGAACACTGAAGCTTTCTTT.

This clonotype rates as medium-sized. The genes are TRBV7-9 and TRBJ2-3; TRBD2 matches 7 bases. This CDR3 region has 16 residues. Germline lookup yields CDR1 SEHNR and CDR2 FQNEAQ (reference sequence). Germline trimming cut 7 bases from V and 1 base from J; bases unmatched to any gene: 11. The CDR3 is CASILSGLAGTDTQYF. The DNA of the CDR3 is TGTGCCAGCATCCTATCTGGGCTAGCGGGCACAGATACGCAGTATTTT.

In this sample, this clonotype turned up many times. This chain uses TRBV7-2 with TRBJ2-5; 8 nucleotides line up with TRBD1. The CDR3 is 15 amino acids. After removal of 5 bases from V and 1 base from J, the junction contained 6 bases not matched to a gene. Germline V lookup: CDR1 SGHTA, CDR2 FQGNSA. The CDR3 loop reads CASSPGDRSQETQYF. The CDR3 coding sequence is TGTGCCAGCAGCCCCGGGGACAGGTCCCAAGAGACCCAGTACTTC.

The CDR3 nucleotides are TGTGCCAGTAGTGTGGGCTGGGGACAGGGGGGGAACATTCAGTACTTC. Its translation: CASSVGWGQGGNIQYF. This sequence joins TRBV19 and TRBJ2-4, with 11 bases lining up with TRBD1. Germline-derived CDR1 and CDR2 are LNHDA and SQIVND (reference sequence). This CDR3 spans 16 amino acids. The trim removed 5 bases at V and 7 bases at J, leaving 10 bases unmatched.

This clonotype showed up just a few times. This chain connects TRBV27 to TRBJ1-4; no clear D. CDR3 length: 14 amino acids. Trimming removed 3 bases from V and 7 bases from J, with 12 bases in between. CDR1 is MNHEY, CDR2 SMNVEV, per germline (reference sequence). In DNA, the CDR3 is TGTGCCAGCAGTTTCACAGCCTCGGGTGAAAAACTGTTTTTT. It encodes CASSFTASGEKLFF.

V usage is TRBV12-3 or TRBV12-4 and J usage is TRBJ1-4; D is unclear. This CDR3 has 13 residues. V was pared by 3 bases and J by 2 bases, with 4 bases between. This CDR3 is CASSLRTNEKLFF. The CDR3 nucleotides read TGTGCCAGCAGTTTGCGGACTAATGAAAAACTGTTTTTT.

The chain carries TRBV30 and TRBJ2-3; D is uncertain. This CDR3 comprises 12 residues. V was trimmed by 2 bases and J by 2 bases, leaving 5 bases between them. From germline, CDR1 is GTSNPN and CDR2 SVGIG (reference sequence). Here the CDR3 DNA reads TGTGCCTGGAGTCTGGTCACAGATACGCAGTATTTT. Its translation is CAWSLVTDTQYF.

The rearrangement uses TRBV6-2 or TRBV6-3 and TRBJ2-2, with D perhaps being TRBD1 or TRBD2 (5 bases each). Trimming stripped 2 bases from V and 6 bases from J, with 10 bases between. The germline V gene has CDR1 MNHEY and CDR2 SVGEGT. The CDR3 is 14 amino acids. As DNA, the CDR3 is TGTGCCAGCAGTTACGAGGGGTTCCCCGGGGAGCTGTTTTTT. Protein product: CASSYEGFPGELFF.